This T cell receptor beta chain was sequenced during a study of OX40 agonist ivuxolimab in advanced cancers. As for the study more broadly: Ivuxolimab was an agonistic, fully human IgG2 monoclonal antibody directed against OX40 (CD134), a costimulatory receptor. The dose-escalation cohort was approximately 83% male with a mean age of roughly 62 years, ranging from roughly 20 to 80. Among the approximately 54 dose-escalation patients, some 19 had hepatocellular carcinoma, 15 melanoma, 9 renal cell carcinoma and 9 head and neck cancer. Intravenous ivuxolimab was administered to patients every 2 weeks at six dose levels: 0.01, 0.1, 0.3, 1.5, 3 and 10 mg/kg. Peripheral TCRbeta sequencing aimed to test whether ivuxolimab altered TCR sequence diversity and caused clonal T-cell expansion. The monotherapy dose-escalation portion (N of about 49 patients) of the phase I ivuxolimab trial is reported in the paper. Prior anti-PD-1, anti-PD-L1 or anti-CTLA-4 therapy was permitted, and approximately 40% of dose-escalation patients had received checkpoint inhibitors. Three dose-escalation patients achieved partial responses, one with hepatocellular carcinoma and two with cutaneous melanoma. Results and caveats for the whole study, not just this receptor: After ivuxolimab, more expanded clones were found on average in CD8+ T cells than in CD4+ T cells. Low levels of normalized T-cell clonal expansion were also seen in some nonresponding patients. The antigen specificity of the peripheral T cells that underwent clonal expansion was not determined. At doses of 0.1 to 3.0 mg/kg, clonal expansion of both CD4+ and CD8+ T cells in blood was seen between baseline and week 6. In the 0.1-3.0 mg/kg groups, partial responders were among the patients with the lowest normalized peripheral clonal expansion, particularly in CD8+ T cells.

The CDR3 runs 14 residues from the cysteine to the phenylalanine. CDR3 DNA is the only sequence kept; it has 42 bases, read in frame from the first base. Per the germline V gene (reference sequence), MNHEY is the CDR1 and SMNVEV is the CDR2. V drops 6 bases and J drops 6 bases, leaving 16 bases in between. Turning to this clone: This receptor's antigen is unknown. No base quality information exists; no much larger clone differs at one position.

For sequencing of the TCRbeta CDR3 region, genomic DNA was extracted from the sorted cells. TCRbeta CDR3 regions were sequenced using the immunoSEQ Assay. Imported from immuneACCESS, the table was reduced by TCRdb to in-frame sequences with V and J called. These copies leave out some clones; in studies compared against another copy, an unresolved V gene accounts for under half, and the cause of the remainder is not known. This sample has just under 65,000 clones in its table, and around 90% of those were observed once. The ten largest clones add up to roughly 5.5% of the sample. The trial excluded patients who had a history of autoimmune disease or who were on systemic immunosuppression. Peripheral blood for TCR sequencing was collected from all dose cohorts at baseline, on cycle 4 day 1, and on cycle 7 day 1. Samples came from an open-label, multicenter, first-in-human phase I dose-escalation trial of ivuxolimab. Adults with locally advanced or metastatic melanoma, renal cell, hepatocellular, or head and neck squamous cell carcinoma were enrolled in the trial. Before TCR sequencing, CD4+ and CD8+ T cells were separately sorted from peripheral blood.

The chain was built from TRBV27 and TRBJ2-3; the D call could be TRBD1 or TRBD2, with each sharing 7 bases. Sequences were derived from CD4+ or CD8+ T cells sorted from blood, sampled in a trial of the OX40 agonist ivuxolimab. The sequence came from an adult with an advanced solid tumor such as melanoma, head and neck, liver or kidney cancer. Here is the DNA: TGTGCCAGCAGCTTTCCGCAGGGGGGGGATACGCAGTATTTT. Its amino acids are CASSFPQGGDTQYF.